The present TCR beta chain was sequenced within a study of T cell clonotyping in hematopoietic cell transplantation. Study conclusions and caveats: After transplant, recipient diversity fell while pathologically expanded clonotypes grew through day 180. Graft donor and pretransplant recipient Inverse Simpson Index values predicted broader posttransplant TCR diversity. Few recipient clonotypes overlapped donors; over 97% were de novo at given depth. CD4 and CD8 repertoire contributions could not be separated without sorting.

Details on this clone: Its antigen remains unidentified.

TCRdb keeps only in-frame clones here, not all; method: immunoSEQ multiplex PCR. The sample carries approximately 41,000 clones, 95% recorded once. The length of the CDR3 is 15 residues. Germline V gene sequence: CDR1 SNHLY, CDR2 FYNNEI. Trimming took 4 bases from V and 9 from J; bases not matched to a gene: 11. This chain connects TRBV2 to TRBJ2-1; 8 bases agree with TRBD1. Sequencing was carried out using peripheral blood mononuclear cells. The TCR sequence derives from a young man in good health. Some clones in this sample may be carry-over from other donors' samples. CDR3 bases: TGTGCCAGCAGTGCCCTGGACAGGGCTTTTGGTGAGCAGTTCTTC. Protein sequence: CASSALDRAFGEQFF.